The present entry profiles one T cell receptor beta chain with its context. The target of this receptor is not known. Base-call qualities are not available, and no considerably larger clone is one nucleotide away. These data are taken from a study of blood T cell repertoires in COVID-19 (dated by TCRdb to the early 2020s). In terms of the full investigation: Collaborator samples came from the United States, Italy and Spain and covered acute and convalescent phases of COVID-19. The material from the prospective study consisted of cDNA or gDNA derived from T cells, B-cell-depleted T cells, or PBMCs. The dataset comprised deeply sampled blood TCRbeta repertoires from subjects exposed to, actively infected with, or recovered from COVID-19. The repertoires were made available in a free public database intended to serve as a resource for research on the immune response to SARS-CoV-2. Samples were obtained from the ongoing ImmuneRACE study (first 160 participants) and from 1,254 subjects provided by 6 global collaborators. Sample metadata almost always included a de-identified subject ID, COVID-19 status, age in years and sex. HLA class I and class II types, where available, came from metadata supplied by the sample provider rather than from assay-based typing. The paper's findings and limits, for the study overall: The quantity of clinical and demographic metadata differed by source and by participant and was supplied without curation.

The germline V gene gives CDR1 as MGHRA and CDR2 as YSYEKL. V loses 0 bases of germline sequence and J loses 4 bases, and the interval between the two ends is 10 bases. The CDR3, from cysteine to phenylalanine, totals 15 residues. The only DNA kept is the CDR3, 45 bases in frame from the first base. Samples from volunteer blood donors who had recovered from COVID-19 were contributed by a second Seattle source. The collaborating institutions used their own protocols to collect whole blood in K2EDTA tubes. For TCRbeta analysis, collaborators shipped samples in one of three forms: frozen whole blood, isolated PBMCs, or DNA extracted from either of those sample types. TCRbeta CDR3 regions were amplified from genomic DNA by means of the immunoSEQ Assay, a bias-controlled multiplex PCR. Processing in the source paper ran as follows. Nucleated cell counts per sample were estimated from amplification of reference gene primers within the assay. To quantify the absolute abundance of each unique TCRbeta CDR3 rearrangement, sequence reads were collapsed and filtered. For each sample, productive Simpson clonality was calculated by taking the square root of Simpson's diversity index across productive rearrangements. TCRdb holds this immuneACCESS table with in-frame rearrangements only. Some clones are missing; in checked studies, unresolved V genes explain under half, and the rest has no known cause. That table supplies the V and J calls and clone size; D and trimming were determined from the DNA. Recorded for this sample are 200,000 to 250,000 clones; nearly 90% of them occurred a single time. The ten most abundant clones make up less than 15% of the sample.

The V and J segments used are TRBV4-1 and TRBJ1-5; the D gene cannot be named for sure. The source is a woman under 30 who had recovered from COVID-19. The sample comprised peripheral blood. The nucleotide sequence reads TGCGCCAGCAGCCAAGAGGGCGTCAGTAATCAGCCCCAGCATTTT. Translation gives CASSQEGVSNQPQHF.